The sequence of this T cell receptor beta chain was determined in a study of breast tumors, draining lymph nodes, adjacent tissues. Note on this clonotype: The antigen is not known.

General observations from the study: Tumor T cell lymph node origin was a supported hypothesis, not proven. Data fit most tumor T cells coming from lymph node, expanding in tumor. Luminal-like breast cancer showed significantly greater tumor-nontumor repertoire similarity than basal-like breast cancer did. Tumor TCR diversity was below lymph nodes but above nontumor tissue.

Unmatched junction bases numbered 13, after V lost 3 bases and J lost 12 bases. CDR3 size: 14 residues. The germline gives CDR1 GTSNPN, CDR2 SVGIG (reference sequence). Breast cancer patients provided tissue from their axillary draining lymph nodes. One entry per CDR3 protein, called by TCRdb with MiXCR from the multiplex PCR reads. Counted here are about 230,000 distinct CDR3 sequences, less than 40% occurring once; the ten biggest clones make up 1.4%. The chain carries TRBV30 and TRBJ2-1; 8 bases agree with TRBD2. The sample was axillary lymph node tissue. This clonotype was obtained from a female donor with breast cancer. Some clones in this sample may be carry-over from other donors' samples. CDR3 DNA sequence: TGTGCCTGGAGACTAGCTGATATACGGGGGGGGCAGTTCTTC. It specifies CAWRLADIRGGQFF.